These 20 T cell receptor beta chains came from one sample sequenced in a study of blood T cell repertoires in COVID-19 (dated by TCRdb to about 2020). The protocol used for the library was the immunoSEQ multiplex PCR assay. Here the immuneACCESS table is served through TCRdb, limited to in-frame sequences with V and J called. Missing clones are a known gap in these copies; in checked studies unresolved V genes cover under half, and the rest lacks a known reason. The sample table contains some 93,000 clones; only one count was recorded for 75% to 90% of them. The ten largest clonotypes hold less than 9% of the sample. The source material was peripheral blood. The receptors originated from a man in his 60s with acute or convalescent COVID-19.

The J gene is TRBJ1-5, the V gene TRBV6-5, with D uncertain. Germline values: CDR1 MNHEY, CDR2 SVGAGI. Between the trimmed V and J ends, which lost 4 bases and 9 bases, there was a span of 16 bases. The CDR3 runs 14 residues. In nucleotides, the CDR3 is TGTGCCAGCAGTTCGTTGCAGGCTTTCGGGCCCCAGCATTTT. Its protein is CASSSLQAFGPQHF.

The chain recombines TRBV19 with TRBJ2-2; 10 bases are shared with TRBD2. V was clipped by 5 bases and J by 0 bases; unmatched bases: 3. Looked up from germline, CDR1 is LNHDA and CDR2 is SQIVND (reference sequence). The CDR3 runs to 16 residues. CDR3 in amino acids: CASSVLAGANTGELFF. The CDR3 nucleotides read TGTGCCAGTAGTGTTCTAGCGGGGGCGAACACCGGGGAGCTGTTTTTT. The full variable domain, in which reference TRBV19 and TRBJ2-2 provide the parts outside the CDR3, is DGGITQSPKYLFRKEGQNVTLSCEQNLNHDAMYWYRQDPGQGLRLIYYSQIVNDFQKGDIAEGYSVSREKKESFPLTVTSAQKNPTAFYLCASSVLAGANTGELFFGEGSRLTVL.

J is TRBJ2-5 and V is TRBV5-1; the D gene is possibly TRBD2 (6 bases). The V end lost 4 bases, the J end lost 4 bases, and 14 bases lay between the germline ends. This CDR3 region has 14 residues. Germline assignment: CDR1 SGHRS and CDR2 YFSETQ. CDR3 sequence (DNA): TGCGCCAGCAGCGTTGGGGCTAGCGTAGAGACCCAGTACTTC. This gives the protein CASSVGASVETQYF.

Of note for this clone: This likely comes from a read error, as the CDR3 has no conserved phenylalanine or tryptophan at its end. It is unclear where the CDR3 begins or ends on the DNA, so no DNA is shown, and the CDR3 is as TCRdb lists it. The chain has TRBV23-1 and TRBJ1-1. TRBV23-1 qualifies as an ORF whose function is uncertain. A total of 9 residues make up the CDR3, ends included. The CDR3 loop reads CASSPAGED.

The chain couples TRBV10-3 to TRBJ1-2; D perhaps matches TRBD1 (6 bases). In germline, CDR1 is ENHRY, CDR2 SYGVKD. Trimming cost V 6 bases and J 3 bases, with 11 bases left between them. The CDR3 runs to 13 residues. As DNA, the CDR3 is TGTGCCATCAGCGGGGACATTTACTATGGCTACACCTTC. Protein: CAISGDIYYGYTF.

This chain uses TRBV3-1 (or the pseudogene TRBV3-2) with TRBJ2-1, with 11 positions matching TRBD2. Germline V gives CDR1 LGHDT, CDR2 YNNKEL (reference sequence). The V and J ends lost 3 bases and 6 bases, in that order; junction bases with no gene match: 10. The CDR3 runs 17 residues. The CDR3 reads CASSHSRGLAGGNEQFF. As DNA, the CDR3 is TGTGCCAGCAGCCACTCCAGGGGGCTAGCGGGGGGCAATGAGCAGTTCTTC.

The chain links TRBV6-7 to TRBJ1-1, with D possibly matching TRBD1 (5 bases). TRBV6-7 qualifies as an ORF whose function is uncertain. This CDR3 region has 18 residues. Trimming left V 1 base short and J 0 bases short, with 18 bases between. This CDR3 is CASSYFRGTLELNTEAFF. The CDR3 DNA reads TGTGCCAGCAGTTACTTTAGGGGCACGCTCGAGCTGAACACTGAAGCTTTCTTT.

This clone was counted a single time. The chain carries TRBV2 and TRBJ1-2, with a weak D call TRBD1 (5 bases). CDR1 is SNHLY and CDR2 is FYNNEI in the germline V gene. V was cut by 6 bases and J by 0 bases, with 8 bases left in between. The CDR3 has 13 amino acids. The CDR3 is CASRQETNYGYTF. The CDR3, as DNA: TGTGCCAGCAGACAGGAAACTAACTATGGCTACACCTTC.

The gene calls are TRBV5-1 and TRBJ2-1, with D uncertain. The germline V and J ends were trimmed by 4 bases and 0 bases, with 11 bases remaining between them. CDR3 length: 15 residues. Germline CDR1 reads SGHRS; CDR2 reads YFSETQ. The DNA of the CDR3 is TGCGCCAGCAGCCCTGACTGGAGCTCCTACAATGAGCAGTTCTTC. Protein sequence: CASSPDWSSYNEQFF.

This clone was detected only a few times. V and J are TRBV12-3 or TRBV12-4 and TRBJ2-7; a weak D match, TRBD2 (6 bases). The CDR3 is 13 residues long. V gave up 0 bases and J gave up 4 bases, with 7 bases separating them. The CDR3 sequence: CASSLARGYEQYF. CDR3 DNA sequence: TGTGCCAGCAGTTTAGCCCGGGGGTACGAGCAGTACTTC.

This chain joins TRBV2 and TRBJ1-2; D possibly corresponds to TRBD1 (6 bases). V was shortened by 6 bases and J by 14 bases, with 16 bases between the two germline ends. This CDR3 region has 11 residues. The germline CDR1 and CDR2 sequences are SNHLY and FYNNEI. DNA of the CDR3: TGTGCCAGCAGAGTCGACAGGCAGTGGACCTTC. It yields the protein CASRVDRQWTF.

The chain joins TRBV5-5 to TRBJ1-4, with D unclear. This CDR3 has 15 amino acids. Per germline, CDR1 SGHKS and CDR2 YYEKEE (reference sequence). Trimming pared 0 bases from V and 2 bases from J, leaving 8 bases between. In nucleotides, the CDR3 is TGTGCCAGCAGCTTGGAAACAGCCACTAATGAAAAACTGTTTTTT. This gives the protein CASSLETATNEKLFF. Filled out from reference TRBV5-5 and TRBJ1-4, the complete variable domain reads DAGVTQSPTHLIKTRGQQVTLRCSPISGHKSVSWYQQVLGQGPQFIFQYYEKEERGRGNFPDRFSARQFPNYSSELNVNALLLGDSALYLCASSLETATNEKLFFGSGTQLSVL.

The rearrangement joins TRBV3-1 (or the pseudogene TRBV3-2) to TRBJ2-1; possible D gene TRBD2, 5 bases. Per the germline V gene, CDR1 is LGHDT and CDR2 is YNNKEL (reference sequence). Trimming took off 4 bases at V and 5 bases at J, with 9 bases between the two ends. The CDR3 contains 13 residues. The chain's CDR3 is CASSRRTHNEQFF. The CDR3 DNA reads TGTGCCAGCAGCCGAAGGACTCACAATGAGCAGTTCTTC.

The count of this clone is one. V and J are TRBV7-2 and TRBJ2-5; the D gene is possibly TRBD2 (6 bases). Per the germline V gene, CDR1 is SGHTA and CDR2 is FQGNSA. Between the trimmed V and J ends, which lost 1 base and 2 bases, there was a span of 8 bases. This CDR3 has 14 amino acids. The CDR3 loop reads CASSLVGGQETQYF. CDR3 DNA sequence: TGTGCCAGCAGCTTAGTCGGGGGTCAAGAGACCCAGTACTTC.

The chain couples TRBV18 to TRBJ2-1, with 9 bases fitting TRBD1. Germline V lookup: CDR1 KGHSH, CDR2 LQKENI. The CDR3 is 16 amino acids. V lost 4 bases and J lost 4; bases outside the gene matches: 8. The CDR3 loop is CASSLTRDRAYNEQFF. CDR3 DNA sequence: TGTGCCAGCTCACTAACCCGGGACAGGGCGTACAATGAGCAGTTCTTC.

The chain couples TRBV9 to TRBJ1-2, with D tentatively TRBD1 (6 bases). The CDR3 is 13 amino acids. The germline gives CDR1 SGDLS, CDR2 YYNGEE. Trimming cost V 0 bases and J 4 bases, with 7 bases left between them. Written as DNA, the CDR3 is TGTGCCAGCAGCGTAGCCAGGGGCTATGGCTACACCTTC. Translating it yields CASSVARGYGYTF.

J is TRBJ2-7 and V is TRBV29-1; 11 bases fit TRBD1. Germline-derived CDR1 and CDR2 are SQVTM and ANQGSEA. This CDR3 has 14 residues. V gave up 7 bases and J gave up 6 bases; unmatched junction bases: 11. CDR3 region: CSASGQGDVREQYF. The CDR3 coding sequence is TGCAGCGCCTCGGGACAGGGGGACGTTCGCGAGCAGTACTTC.

The chain is built from TRBV18 and TRBJ1-2; 7 nucleotides line up with TRBD1. Germline V gene lookup returns CDR1 KGHSH and CDR2 LQKENI. Trimming at V came to 6 bases and at J to 4 bases, leaving 5 bases not matched to a gene. The CDR3 runs to 13 residues. The CDR3 reads CASSRDRPYGYTF. For the CDR3, the DNA is TGTGCCAGCTCGAGGGACAGACCCTATGGCTACACCTTC.

This clone was observed once. The chain recombines TRBV5-1 with TRBJ1-5, with D possibly matching TRBD1 (6 bases). Between the trimmed V and J ends, which lost 3 bases and 0 bases, there was a span of 13 bases. Germline V gene lookup returns CDR1 SGHRS and CDR2 YFSETQ. This CDR3 comprises 16 residues. CDR3 in amino acids: CASSWGGHNSNQPQHF. The CDR3 DNA reads TGCGCCAGCAGCTGGGGGGGGCATAATAGCAATCAGCCCCAGCATTTT.

This clone was counted once. V and J are TRBV9 and TRBJ1-1; D is unresolved. This CDR3 region has 13 residues. Germline CDR1 and CDR2: SGDLS and YYNGEE. Trimming cost V 1 base and J 0 bases, with 4 bases left between them. CDR3: CASSVQMNTEAFF. The CDR3 nucleotides are TGTGCCAGCAGCGTACAAATGAACACTGAAGCTTTCTTT.